The clone carrying this T cell receptor (beta chain) was picked up many times. What it binds is not known. This record belongs to a study of Graves' ophthalmopathy and Graves' hyperthyroidism. Study results and caveats: Among thyroid clonotypes expanded above 0.001 frequency, most also appeared in blood.

Amplification from RNA transcripts yielded the TCR beta CDR3 regions. An initial RT-PCR round employing HTBI primers preceded a second-round multiplex PCR. TCRdb reprocessed the multiplex PCR reads via MiXCR and lists one record per CDR3 protein. Found here are 580,000 or so distinct CDR3 sequences, under 45% of them singletons; the top ten hold around 4.6%. Other autoimmune diseases, uncontrolled infections, pregnancy or lactation excluded patients from enrollment. Material: peripheral blood or thyroid tissue (not recorded which). The receptor was isolated from an adult man with Graves' hyperthyroidism.

Here the CDR3 DNA reads TGTGCCAGCAGCTCCCCCCGGGACAACCAAGAGACCCAGTACTTC. Encoded protein: CASSSPRDNQETQYF. V is TRBV7-2 and J is TRBJ2-5; a possible D gene is TRBD1 (6 bases). With 4 bases removed from V and 0 bases from J, the gap between germline ends came to 12 bases. Germline V gene lookup returns CDR1 SGHTA and CDR2 FQGNSA. The CDR3 has 15 residues.